These 24 T cell receptor beta chains were sequenced from one sample in a study of blood T cells in healthy people across ages. The use of a sample-barcoded 5' primer and a J-beta primer mix characterized a second PCR of roughly 7 to 11 cycles. MiXCR, applied by TCRdb to the 5' RACE reads, yields one record per CDR3 protein. The repertoire holds 1.5 million to 2 million distinct CDR3 sequences, with roughly 52% as singletons. Sequenced: blood. These receptors originate from a woman aged 40 to 50 in good health.

As regards this clonotype: One junction end disagrees with the germline gene, perhaps due to a read error. The chain employs TRBV7-7 and TRBJ2-5; D not certain. CDR1 is SSHAT, CDR2 FNYEAQ, per germline (reference sequence). The CDR3 covers 13 residues. CDR3 region: CASSLADKETQYF. In DNA, the CDR3 is TGTGCTAGCAGCTTAGCAGACAAAGAGACCCAGTACTTC. The whole variable domain, remainder taken from reference TRBV7-7 and TRBJ2-5, is GAGVSQSPRYKVTKRGQDVTLRCDPISSHATLYWYQQALGQGPEFLTYFNYEAQPDKSGLPSDRFSAERPEGSISTLTIQRTEQRDSAMYRCASSLADKETQYFGPGTRLLVL.

A few counts support this clonotype. This chain joins TRBV9 and TRBJ2-3, with no clear D. The CDR3 is 13 residues long. The ends were cut back, 3 bases at V and 3 bases at J, with 8 bases in the middle. CDR1 is SGDLS, CDR2 YYNGEE, per germline. CDR3 DNA sequence: TGTGCCAGCAGCGGAGTCAATACAGATACGCAGTATTTT. Its protein is CASSGVNTDTQYF.

The genes are TRBV7-2 and TRBJ2-5; TRBD1 or TRBD2 may be the D gene (5 bases each). The CDR3 sequence is 15 residues long. The V end was cut by 8 bases, the J end by 7 bases, with 23 bases between. Germline CDR1 SGHTA, CDR2 FQGNSA. Written as DNA, the CDR3 is TGTGCCAGCGGGTTTGAGGGCAGGGCTGCGGGGACCCAGTACTTC. Translation: CASGFEGRAAGTQYF.

The CDR3: CASSPIPQVSGANVLTF. CDR3 in DNA: TGTGCCAGCTCACCAATCCCCCAGGTGTCTGGGGCCAACGTCCTGACTTTC. The J gene is TRBJ2-6, the V gene TRBV18; D call uncertain. Germline V lookup: CDR1 KGHSH, CDR2 LQKENI. Trimming took 2 bases from V and 1 from J, leaving 12 bases between them. The CDR3 contains 17 residues.

The CDR3 coding sequence is TGTGCCAGCAGCCAAGTAATGATGGGTGGCTACACCTTC. This gives the protein CASSQVMMGGYTF. V and J are TRBV4-2 and TRBJ1-2; no reliable D call. The V and J ends lost 1 base and 7 bases respectively, with 10 bases between them. The germline CDR1 and CDR2 sequences are LGHNA and YNFKEQ. This CDR3 region has 13 residues.

In its sample, this clonotype was seen a few times. This chain links TRBV20-1 with TRBJ1-2; D may be TRBD1 (6 bases). CDR1 is DFQATT and CDR2 is SNEGSKA in the germline V gene (reference sequence). This CDR3 contains 14 residues. The V gene lost 6 bases and the J gene lost 2 bases, with 16 bases spanning the gap. This CDR3 is CSAPSGGANYGYTF. CDR3 coding DNA: TGCAGTGCCCCGTCCGGGGGCGCGAACTATGGCTACACCTTC.

This sequence joins TRBV7-8 and TRBJ1-5; perhaps TRBD1 as D (5 bases). This CDR3 is 17 amino acids long. V lost 4 bases to trimming and J lost 0 bases, with 16 bases between them. CDR1 is SGHVS and CDR2 is FQNEAQ in the germline V gene. The CDR3 bases are TGTGCCAGCAGCTCGACATGGGACGGTGATAGCAATCAGCCCCAGCATTTT. It yields the protein CASSSTWDGDSNQPQHF.

This chain joins TRBV4-3 and TRBJ2-3; no reliable D call. The germline V gene has CDR1 LGHNA and CDR2 YSLEER. This CDR3 contains 18 residues. Between the trimmed V and J ends, which lost 3 bases and 4 bases, there was a span of 23 bases. CDR3 bases: TGCGCCAGCAGCCATGAGACCGGGTCCTACCTCCGGGCAGATACGCAGTATTTT. Translated: CASSHETGSYLRADTQYF.

The genes are TRBV29-1 and TRBJ2-7, with D maybe TRBD1 (6 bases). CDR3 length: 12 residues. The V end was cut by 3 bases, the J end by 6 bases, with 12 bases between. Per germline, CDR1 SQVTM and CDR2 ANQGSEA. CDR3 residues: CSVELQGREQYF. CDR3 sequence (DNA): TGCAGCGTTGAGTTACAGGGCCGCGAGCAGTACTTC.

J is TRBJ1-2 and V is TRBV6-1; D perhaps matches TRBD1 (6 bases). Germline CDR1 and CDR2: MNHNS and SASEGT. The CDR3 length is 14 residues. Trimming removed 6 bases at V and 6 bases at J, with 17 bases between. CDR3 region: CASRAGTPSNGYTF. The CDR3, as DNA: TGTGCCAGCAGAGCCGGGACACCATCAAATGGCTACACCTTC.

As to this clonotype: At one boundary the junction diverges from the germline segment, which might be a read error. This chain connects TRBV4-3 to TRBJ2-7; 7 nucleotides match TRBD1. This CDR3 comprises 14 residues. CDR1 is LGHNA, CDR2 YSLEER, per germline. In nucleotides, the CDR3 is TGCGCCGGCAGCCAAGGGCAGGGGGCCTACGAGCAGTACTTC. Protein product: CAGSQGQGAYEQYF.

This clonotype has more than one count but fewer than ten. CDR3 region: CASGSPGPQDYNEQFF. DNA for the CDR3: TGTGCCAGCGGGTCGCCGGGACCGCAAGACTACAATGAGCAGTTCTTC. The chain links TRBV6-5 to TRBJ2-1, with D perhaps given as TRBD1 or TRBD2 (5 bases each). The V gene lost 8 bases and the J gene lost 3 bases, with 20 bases spanning the gap. Germline V gene sequence: CDR1 MNHEY, CDR2 SVGAGI. CDR3 size: 16 residues.

The table lists this clonotype with a count of one. This chain connects TRBV7-9 to TRBJ2-1; D remains unclear. Germline V gene data show CDR1 as SEHNR and CDR2 as FQNEAQ (reference sequence). The CDR3 spans 14 residues. Trimming cost V 0 bases and J 6 bases, with 9 bases left between them. Written as DNA, the CDR3 is TGTGCCAGCAGCTTAGCTCTAACAGCCAATGAGCAGTTCTTC. Translation gives CASSLALTANEQFF.

The genes are TRBV28 and TRBJ1-2; D is perhaps TRBD1 (5 bases). CDR1 is MDHEN, CDR2 SYDVKM, per germline. The CDR3 consists of 14 residues. V lost 8 bases, J lost 8 bases, and 21 bases lay in between. The CDR3 loop is CASLAMQGLSGYTF. In DNA form, the CDR3 reads TGTGCCAGCCTCGCAATGCAGGGTCTATCGGGCTACACCTTC.

V and J are TRBV12-5 and TRBJ1-1; 8 bases match TRBD1. The trim removed 2 bases at V and 4 bases at J, leaving 3 bases unmatched. The length of the CDR3 is 14 residues. Germline CDR1 and CDR2: LGHNT and FRNRAP. As DNA, the CDR3 is TGTGCTAGTGGTTTGACAGGGGGTGCCACTGAAGCTTTCTTT. Its protein is CASGLTGGATEAFF.

The rearrangement uses TRBV20-1 and TRBJ1-6; D not certain. The CDR3 spans 12 residues. Looked up from germline, CDR1 is DFQATT and CDR2 is SNEGSKA (reference sequence). V lost 5 bases and J 9 bases, leaving 11 bases between the germline ends. The CDR3 region has the DNA TGCAGTGCTGGAACAGCCTTTTCACCCCTCCACTTT. Protein sequence: CSAGTAFSPLHF.

The sample holds many counts of this clonotype. The rearrangement links TRBV29-1 to TRBJ2-7, with 7 bases that match TRBD1. V shed 0 bases, J shed 10 bases, and the junction held 9 bases outside the gene matches. Germline V CDR1 and CDR2: SQVTM, ANQGSEA. There are 13 residues in the CDR3. CDR3 nucleotides: TGCAGCGTTGAAGATCCTGGGGGACAGCCACAGTACTTC. This sequence encodes CSVEDPGGQPQYF.

The CDR3 DNA sequence: TGCAGTACAATGACAGGGGGCATCCACGAGCAGTACTTC. Residues: CSTMTGGIHEQYF. This sequence joins TRBV20-1 and TRBJ2-5, with 10 bases lining up with TRBD1. The J call is doubtful: the DNA matches TRBJ2-7 better. The CDR3 has 13 amino acids. The germline V gene has CDR1 DFQATT and CDR2 SNEGSKA (reference sequence).

The V gene is TRBV10-3, the J gene TRBJ2-1; TRBD1 might be the D (6 bases). The CDR3 sequence is 14 residues long. V shed 5 bases and J shed 3 bases, with 11 bases lying between them. The V gene's germline CDR1 is ENHRY and CDR2 SYGVKD. In DNA, the CDR3 is TGTGCCATCAGTTTACAGGGTAACTACAATGAGCAGTTCTTC. Amino acids: CAISLQGNYNEQFF.

The chain carries TRBV20-1 and TRBJ2-3; D not certain. V was shortened by 6 bases and J by 5 bases, with 15 bases between the two germline ends. The CDR3 sequence is 13 residues long. Germline values: CDR1 DFQATT, CDR2 SNEGSKA (reference sequence). The CDR3 coding sequence is TGCAGTGCGCAGGTAGTGGTCGGAGATACGCAGTATTTT. Its translation is CSAQVVVGDTQYF.

Points on this clonotype: A junction end diverges from the germline sequence, so it may reflect a read error. The chain combines TRBV5-1 with TRBJ2-7; D is unresolved. This CDR3 is built from 13 residues. In germline, CDR1 is SGHRS, CDR2 YFSETQ. The DNA for the CDR3 is TGCGCCAACAGCTTGTCGGACTCCTACGAGCAGTACTTC. It translates to CANSLSDSYEQYF.

This clonotype came up a few times. The chain recombines TRBV21-1 with TRBJ2-7; the tabulated D call, TRBD1, remains unverified against the DNA. TRBV21-1 is reported as a pseudogene. CDR3 size: 17 residues. The CDR3 coding sequence is TGTGCCAGCAGCAGGCCCGGTCCAGGTCTTACCTCGTGGAGCCAGTACTTC. Its translation: CASSRPGPGLTSWSQYF.

V and J are TRBV12-3 or TRBV12-4 and TRBJ2-1; D possibly corresponds to TRBD2 (7 bases). V lost 6 bases to trimming and J lost 9 bases, with 12 bases between them. The CDR3 spans 12 residues. The chain's CDR3 is CASSPGGAEQFF. CDR3 DNA sequence: TGTGCCAGCAGCCCGGGGGGCGCTGAGCAGTTCTTC.

This clonotype was observed a few times. The CDR3 bases are TGTGCCAGCAGCCGACGGACTAGCGGGGGGCTCCAAGAGACCCAGTACTTC. It yields the protein CASSRRTSGGLQETQYF. V gene TRBV6-6 combines with J gene TRBJ2-5, with TRBD2 matching 14 bases. This CDR3 contains 17 residues. Germline V gene sequence: CDR1 MNHNY, CDR2 SVGAGI (reference sequence). V was clipped by 6 bases and J by 1 base; unmatched bases: 7.